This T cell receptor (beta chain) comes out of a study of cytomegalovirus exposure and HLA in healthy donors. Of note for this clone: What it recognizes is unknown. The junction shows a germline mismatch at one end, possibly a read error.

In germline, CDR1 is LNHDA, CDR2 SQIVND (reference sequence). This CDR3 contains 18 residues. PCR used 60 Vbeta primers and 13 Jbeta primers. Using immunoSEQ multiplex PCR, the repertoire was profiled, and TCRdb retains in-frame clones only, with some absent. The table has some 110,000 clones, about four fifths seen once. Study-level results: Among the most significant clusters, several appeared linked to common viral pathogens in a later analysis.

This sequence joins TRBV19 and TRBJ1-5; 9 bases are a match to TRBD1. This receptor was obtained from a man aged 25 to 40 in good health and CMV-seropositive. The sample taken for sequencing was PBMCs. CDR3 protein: CASCIGTGRHFSNQPQHF. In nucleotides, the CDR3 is TGTGCCAGTTGTATAGGGACAGGGCGGCATTTTAGCAATCAGCCCCAGCATTTT.